Listed below are T cell receptor beta chains from one sample, sequenced in a study of blood T cell repertoires in COVID-19. The repertoire was sequenced with immunoSEQ multiplex PCR; TCRdb's copy has only in-frame clones and lacks some. This table holds roughly 250,000 clones, around 89% found once. Sequencing input: peripheral blood. The receptors here all came from a woman in her 40s with acute or convalescent COVID-19. CDR3s include the opening cysteine and the closing phenylalanine or tryptophan. The D gene is left open where the match is weak. A clone size is listed for some rows: how often the clone was seen (once, few, many), or a class if it is expanded.

v_call: TRBV12-3/TRBV12-4
d_call: -
clone_size: -
j_call: TRBJ1-1
cdr3_aa: CASSLTRGTEAFF
cdr3_nt: TGTGCCAGCAGTTTAACCCGGGGAACTGAAGCTTTCTTT

v_call: TRBV19
d_call: -
clone_size: -
j_call: TRBJ2-5
cdr3_aa: CASKGETQYF
cdr3_nt: TGTGCCAGTAAGGGGGAGACCCAGTACTTC

v_call: TRBV19
d_call: TRBD1
clone_size: -
j_call: TRBJ1-1
cdr3_aa: CASSPGQGAGAFF
cdr3_nt: TGTGCCAGTAGTCCGGGACAGGGGGCGGGAGCTTTCTTT

v_call: TRBV13
d_call: TRBD2
clone_size: once
j_call: TRBJ2-3
cdr3_aa: CASSLGLAGAGRTDTQYF
cdr3_nt: TGTGCCAGCAGCTTGGGACTAGCGGGGGCCGGACGCACAGATACGCAGTATTTT

v_call: TRBV9
d_call: TRBD2
clone_size: -
j_call: TRBJ2-2
cdr3_aa: CASTLAGGLSGELFF
cdr3_nt: TGTGCAAGCACTTTAGCGGGGGGGCTTTCCGGGGAGCTGTTTTTT

v_call: TRBV5-5
d_call: TRBD1
clone_size: -
j_call: TRBJ1-5
cdr3_aa: CASSITGALGNQPQHF
cdr3_nt: TGTGCCAGCAGCATTACAGGGGCACTTGGCAATCAGCCCCAGCATTTT

v_call: TRBV3-1/TRBV3-2
d_call: -
clone_size: once
j_call: TRBJ1-3
cdr3_aa: CASSLGQSGNTIYF
cdr3_nt: TGTGCCAGCAGCCTAGGACAGTCTGGAAACACCATATATTTT

v_call: TRBV19
d_call: TRBD1
clone_size: few
j_call: TRBJ1-1
cdr3_aa: CASSLQGAWTEAFF
cdr3_nt: TGTGCCAGTAGTCTACAGGGGGCGTGGACTGAAGCTTTCTTT

v_call: TRBV6-5
d_call: TRBD1
clone_size: -
j_call: TRBJ1-2
cdr3_aa: CASSTTGGYGYTF
cdr3_nt: TGTGCCAGCAGCACGACAGGGGGCTATGGCTACACCTTC

v_call: TRBV7-2
d_call: -
clone_size: -
j_call: TRBJ1-3
cdr3_aa: CASSLRNLGGTGNTIYF
cdr3_nt: TGTGCCAGCAGCTTACGGAACCTGGGGGGTACAGGAAACACCATATATTTT

v_call: TRBV9
d_call: TRBD1
clone_size: -
j_call: TRBJ1-6
cdr3_aa: CASSTTGQWNSPLHF
cdr3_nt: TGTGCCAGCAGCACTACGGGACAGTGGAATTCACCCCTCCACTTT

v_call: TRBV21-1
d_call: -
clone_size: -
j_call: TRBJ2-2
cdr3_aa: CASSKAETGTNTGELFF
cdr3_nt: TGTGCCAGCAGCAAAGCGGAGACAGGGACTAACACCGGGGAGCTGTTTTTT

v_call: TRBV5-1
d_call: TRBD2
clone_size: -
j_call: TRBJ2-3
cdr3_aa: CASSLPRTGEGSTDTQYF
cdr3_nt: TGCGCCAGCAGCTTGCCAAGGACCGGGGAGGGCTCCACAGATACGCAGTATTTT

v_call: TRBV5-1
d_call: -
clone_size: few
j_call: TRBJ1-1
cdr3_aa: CASSLATGNTEAFF
cdr3_nt: TGCGCCAGCAGCTTGGCCACGGGGAACACTGAAGCTTTCTTT

v_call: TRBV7-2
d_call: -
clone_size: -
j_call: TRBJ1-5
cdr3_aa: CASSLTGDSNQPQHF
cdr3_nt: TGTGCCAGCAGCTTAACCGGGGATAGCAATCAGCCCCAGCATTTT

v_call: TRBV2
d_call: -
clone_size: -
j_call: TRBJ1-1
cdr3_aa: CASSPRASWRNTEAFF
cdr3_nt: TGTGCCAGCAGTCCAAGAGCTTCCTGGAGGAACACTGAAGCTTTCTTT

v_call: TRBV19
d_call: TRBD1
clone_size: -
j_call: TRBJ1-2
cdr3_aa: CASAQPNARQGTYGYTF
cdr3_nt: TGTGCCAGTGCGCAACCCAATGCCCGACAGGGGACCTATGGCTACACCTTC

v_call: TRBV19
d_call: TRBD1
clone_size: -
j_call: TRBJ1-5
cdr3_aa: CASSTPPGTVIDSNQPQHF
cdr3_nt: TGTGCCAGTAGTACGCCCCCCGGGACAGTGATTGATAGCAATCAGCCCCAGCATTTT

v_call: TRBV29-1
d_call: TRBD1
clone_size: -
j_call: TRBJ1-1
cdr3_aa: CSVGQGAYEAFF
cdr3_nt: TGCAGCGTCGGACAGGGGGCATATGAAGCTTTCTTT

v_call: TRBV6-5
d_call: -
clone_size: -
j_call: TRBJ1-2
cdr3_aa: CASSYDSHNYGYTF
cdr3_nt: TGTGCCAGCAGTTACGACAGTCATAACTATGGCTACACCTTC

v_call: TRBV24-1
d_call: -
clone_size: -
j_call: TRBJ1-3
cdr3_aa: CATSDLTGVWGDAGNTIYF
cdr3_nt: TGTGCCACCAGTGATCTCACGGGAGTATGGGGAGATGCTGGAAACACCATATATTTT

v_call: TRBV5-1
d_call: -
clone_size: -
j_call: TRBJ1-2
cdr3_aa: CASSFGSSYGYTF
cdr3_nt: TGCGCCAGCAGCTTTGGCTCCAGCTATGGCTACACCTTC

v_call: TRBV11-2
d_call: TRBD1
clone_size: -
j_call: TRBJ1-1
cdr3_aa: CASSFQGVRNTEAFF
cdr3_nt: TGTGCCAGCAGCTTCCAGGGGGTCAGGAACACTGAAGCTTTCTTT

v_call: TRBV10-1
d_call: -
clone_size: -
j_call: TRBJ2-2
cdr3_aa: CASSEIGGDTGELFF
cdr3_nt: TGCGCCAGCAGTGAAATAGGAGGGGACACCGGGGAGCTGTTTTTT

v_call: TRBV15
d_call: -
clone_size: once
j_call: TRBJ1-2
cdr3_aa: CATSFRQSGDGYTF
cdr3_nt: TGTGCCACCAGTTTCAGGCAGTCAGGGGATGGCTACACCTTC

v_call: TRBV11-2
d_call: -
clone_size: -
j_call: TRBJ1-2
cdr3_aa: CASSSAERSGRTLGYTF
cdr3_nt: TGTGCCAGCAGCTCCGCAGAGCGGTCTGGAAGGACCTTGGGCTACACCTTC

v_call: TRBV5-1
d_call: -
clone_size: -
j_call: TRBJ1-2
cdr3_aa: CASSLRQGTMYGYTF
cdr3_nt: TGCGCCAGCAGCTTGAGGCAGGGGACGATGTATGGCTACACCTTC

v_call: TRBV7-9
d_call: -
clone_size: -
j_call: TRBJ2-1
cdr3_aa: CASRGGLYLNNEQFF
cdr3_nt: TGTGCCAGCAGAGGGGGTCTTTACCTCAACAATGAGCAGTTCTTC

v_call: TRBV7-9
d_call: -
clone_size: -
j_call: TRBJ2-1
cdr3_aa: CASSLQGRIPYNEQFF
cdr3_nt: TGTGCCAGCAGCTTACAGGGCCGGATCCCCTACAATGAGCAGTTCTTC

v_call: TRBV7-8
d_call: -
clone_size: -
j_call: TRBJ1-1
cdr3_aa: CASSLGWRQTNTEAFF
cdr3_nt: TGTGCCAGCAGCTTAGGCTGGAGACAGACTAACACTGAAGCTTTCTTT

v_call: TRBV6-6
d_call: -
clone_size: -
j_call: TRBJ2-5
cdr3_aa: CASSYGQTKETQYF
cdr3_nt: TGTGCCAGCAGTTACGGGCAGACAAAAGAGACCCAGTACTTC

v_call: TRBV28
d_call: TRBD1
clone_size: -
j_call: TRBJ1-3
cdr3_aa: CACEGTGDVNTIYF
cdr3_nt: TGTGCCTGCGAGGGGACAGGGGATGTCAACACCATATATTTT

v_call: TRBV7-3
d_call: TRBD2
clone_size: -
j_call: TRBJ2-3
cdr3_aa: CASSLIGLAGGPGDTQYF
cdr3_nt: TGTGCCAGCAGCTTAATTGGACTAGCGGGGGGGCCTGGAGATACGCAGTATTTT

v_call: TRBV5-4
d_call: -
clone_size: -
j_call: TRBJ2-5
cdr3_aa: CASSFLDQETQYF
cdr3_nt: TGTGCCAGCAGCTTCCTAGACCAAGAGACCCAGTACTTC

v_call: TRBV7-2
d_call: -
clone_size: -
j_call: TRBJ1-6
cdr3_aa: CASSLVVGSTNNSPLHF
cdr3_nt: TGTGCCAGCAGCTTAGTGGTTGGCAGTACTAATAATTCACCCCTCCACTTT

v_call: TRBV18
d_call: TRBD1
clone_size: -
j_call: TRBJ1-5
cdr3_aa: CASSLGQGGQPQHF
cdr3_nt: TGTGCCAGCTCACTGGGACAGGGGGGTCAGCCCCAGCATTTT

v_call: TRBV19
d_call: TRBD2
clone_size: -
j_call: TRBJ2-1
cdr3_aa: CASSIGVSGGNYNEQFF
cdr3_nt: TGTGCCAGTAGTATAGGGGTTAGCGGGGGAAATTACAATGAGCAGTTCTTC

v_call: TRBV6-4
d_call: TRBD2
clone_size: -
j_call: TRBJ2-3
cdr3_aa: CASSASGGAGTDTQYF
cdr3_nt: TGTGCCAGCAGCGCTAGCGGGGGGGCCGGCACAGATACGCAGTATTTT

v_call: TRBV5-6
d_call: TRBD2
clone_size: -
j_call: TRBJ2-1
cdr3_aa: CASSWGLAGVRYNEQFF
cdr3_nt: TGTGCCAGCAGCTGGGGACTAGCGGGGGTCAGATACAATGAGCAGTTCTTC

v_call: TRBV3-1/TRBV3-2
d_call: TRBD2
clone_size: -
j_call: TRBJ2-1
cdr3_aa: CASSQGTSGTYNEQFF
cdr3_nt: TGTGCCAGCAGCCAGGGGACTAGCGGAACCTACAATGAGCAGTTCTTC

v_call: TRBV11-2
d_call: -
clone_size: -
j_call: TRBJ1-4
cdr3_aa: CASSSRGPTNEKLFF
cdr3_nt: TGTGCCAGCAGCTCGCGGGGCCCAACTAATGAAAAACTGTTTTTT

v_call: TRBV4-1
d_call: -
clone_size: -
j_call: TRBJ1-2
cdr3_aa: CASSQDQQQGNYGYTF
cdr3_nt: TGCGCCAGCAGCCAAGACCAACAACAGGGTAACTATGGCTACACCTTC

v_call: TRBV11-2
d_call: -
clone_size: once
j_call: TRBJ1-2
cdr3_aa: CASAPLAVPDGYTF
cdr3_nt: TGTGCCAGCGCCCCGCTTGCGGTTCCTGATGGCTACACCTTC

v_call: TRBV4-1
d_call: -
clone_size: -
j_call: TRBJ2-3
cdr3_aa: CASSLLSSDTQYF
cdr3_nt: TGCGCCAGCAGCCTCCTCTCTTCAGATACGCAGTATTTT

v_call: TRBV30
d_call: TRBD1
clone_size: -
j_call: TRBJ1-1
cdr3_aa: CAWVGQGASAFF
cdr3_nt: TGTGCCTGGGTAGGACAGGGGGCGAGCGCTTTCTTT

v_call: TRBV19
d_call: -
clone_size: -
j_call: TRBJ1-3
cdr3_aa: CASRRLNSGNTIYF
cdr3_nt: TGTGCCAGTCGAAGACTTAACTCTGGAAACACCATATATTTT

v_call: TRBV3-1/TRBV3-2
d_call: -
clone_size: -
j_call: TRBJ1-5
cdr3_aa: CASSPRGSNQPQHF
cdr3_nt: TGTGCCAGCAGCCCGCGTGGTAGCAATCAGCCCCAGCATTTT

v_call: TRBV9
d_call: TRBD1
clone_size: -
j_call: TRBJ1-2
cdr3_aa: CASSVNNKMGQTNYGYTF
cdr3_nt: TGTGCCAGCAGCGTCAATAACAAGATGGGACAGACTAACTATGGCTACACCTTC

v_call: TRBV27
d_call: TRBD1
clone_size: -
j_call: TRBJ1-2
cdr3_aa: CASSFFPGDRGGYTF
cdr3_nt: TGTGCCAGCAGTTTTTTCCCCGGGGACAGGGGCGGCTACACCTTC

v_call: TRBV3-1/TRBV3-2
d_call: TRBD2
clone_size: -
j_call: TRBJ2-1
cdr3_aa: CASSQVRLAGGMQFF
cdr3_nt: TGTGCCAGCAGCCAAGTGCGACTAGCGGGGGGAATGCAGTTCTTC

v_call: TRBV11-2
d_call: TRBD1
clone_size: -
j_call: TRBJ1-2
cdr3_aa: CASSLGGTGPNYGYTF
cdr3_nt: TGTGCCAGCAGCTTAGGAGGGACAGGGCCTAACTATGGCTACACCTTC

v_call: TRBV11-2
d_call: -
clone_size: -
j_call: TRBJ1-5
cdr3_aa: CASSLGGQSSYQPQHF
cdr3_nt: TGTGCCAGCAGCTTAGGAGGTCAATCATCCTATCAGCCCCAGCATTTT

v_call: TRBV18
d_call: -
clone_size: -
j_call: TRBJ1-1
cdr3_aa: CASSLALIQGATEAFF
cdr3_nt: TGTGCCAGCTCACTCGCATTGATACAGGGTGCCACTGAAGCTTTCTTT

v_call: TRBV10-3
d_call: -
clone_size: -
j_call: TRBJ2-5
cdr3_aa: CAITPLRRGETQYF
cdr3_nt: TGTGCCATCACCCCCCTTCGTCGGGGAGAGACCCAGTACTTC

v_call: TRBV2
d_call: -
clone_size: once
j_call: TRBJ2-2
cdr3_aa: CASSQGLETGELFF
cdr3_nt: TGTGCCAGCAGTCAGGGGTTAGAAACCGGGGAGCTGTTTTTT

v_call: TRBV19
d_call: -
clone_size: -
j_call: TRBJ1-1
cdr3_aa: CASSIDRGSTEAFF
cdr3_nt: TGTGCCAGTAGTATAGATAGGGGGAGCACTGAAGCTTTCTTT

v_call: TRBV5-6
d_call: -
clone_size: -
j_call: TRBJ1-6
cdr3_aa: CASTRGGWNSPLHF
cdr3_nt: TGTGCCAGCACCCGGGGGGGCTGGAATTCACCCCTCCACTTT

v_call: TRBV6-6
d_call: TRBD1
clone_size: -
j_call: TRBJ1-3
cdr3_aa: CASSYRDSSGNTIYF
cdr3_nt: TGTGCCAGCAGTTACCGGGACAGCTCTGGAAACACCATATATTTT